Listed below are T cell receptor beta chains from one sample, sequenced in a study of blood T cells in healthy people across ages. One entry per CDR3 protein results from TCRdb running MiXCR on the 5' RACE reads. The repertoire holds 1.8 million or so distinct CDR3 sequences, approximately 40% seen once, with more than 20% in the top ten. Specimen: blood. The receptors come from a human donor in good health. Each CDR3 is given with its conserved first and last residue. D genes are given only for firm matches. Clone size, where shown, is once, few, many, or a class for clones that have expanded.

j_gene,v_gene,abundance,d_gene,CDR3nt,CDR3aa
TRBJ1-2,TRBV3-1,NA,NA,TGTGCCAGCAGCCAACAGAACAGAGCTGGCTACACCTTC,CASSQQNRAGYTF
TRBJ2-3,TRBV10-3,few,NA,TGTGCCATCAGTACGACTACCGATACGCAGTATTTT,CAISTTTDTQYF
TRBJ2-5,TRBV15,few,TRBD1,TGTGCCACCAGCGGAGATGCGACAGGGACGGAAGAGACCCAGTACTTC,CATSGDATGTEETQYF
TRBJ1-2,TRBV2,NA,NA,TGTGCCAGCAACACAGGGAGCTATGGCTACACCTTC,CASNTGSYGYTF
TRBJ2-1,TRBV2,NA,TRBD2,TGTGCCAGCAGTGATGTGGGCGGGGGGGCCGATGAGCAGTTCTTC,CASSDVGGGADEQFF
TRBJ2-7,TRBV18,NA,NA,TGTGCCAGCTCACCAACCCTGACTAACGTCTACGAGCAGTACTTC,CASSPTLTNVYEQYF
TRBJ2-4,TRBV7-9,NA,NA,TGTGCCAGCAGCGAGAGGGGGGGGTCCAAAAACATTCAGTACTTC,CASSERGGSKNIQYF
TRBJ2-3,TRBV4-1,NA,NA,TGCGCCAGCAGCCTACAACCGGGATTCACAGATACGCAGTATTTT,CASSLQPGFTDTQYF
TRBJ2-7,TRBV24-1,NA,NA,TGTGCCACCAGTGATGTGGGAGATGCTTCCGAGCAGTACTTC,CATSDVGDASEQYF
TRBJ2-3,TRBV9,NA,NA,TGTGCCAGCAGTCCTCAGCGGAGTACCACAGATACGCAGTATTTT,CASSPQRSTTDTQYF
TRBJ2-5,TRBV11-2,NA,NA,TGTGCCAGCAGACAAACGACAGAGACCCAGTACTTC,CASRQTTETQYF
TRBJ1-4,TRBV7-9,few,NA,TGCGCCAGCAGCTTACGTTCCACGGGGATGAGCGAAAAACTGTTTTTT,CASSLRSTGMSEKLFF
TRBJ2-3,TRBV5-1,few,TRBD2,TGCGCCAGTAGCTTATCTAGCGGGGGGGCTGCAGATACGCAGTATTTT,CASSLSSGGAADTQYF
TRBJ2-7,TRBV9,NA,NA,TGTGCCAGCAGCGCCACCAGCGCCTCCTACGAGCAGTACTTC,CASSATSASYEQYF
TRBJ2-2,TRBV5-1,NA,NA,TGCGCCAGCAGCATGGGGGTTACCGGGGAGCTGTTTTTT,CASSMGVTGELFF
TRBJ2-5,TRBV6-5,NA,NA,TGTGCCAGCAGCTTCCGGGACGCAGAGGAGACCCAGTACTTC,CASSFRDAEETQYF
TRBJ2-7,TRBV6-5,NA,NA,TGTGCCAGCAGTTACGGTTTTGAGGGATCGTCCTCCCACGAGCAGTACTTC,CASSYGFEGSSSHEQYF
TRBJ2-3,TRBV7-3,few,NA,TGTGCCAGCAGCTTAATGGCAACTAGCACAGATACGCAGTATTTT,CASSLMATSTDTQYF
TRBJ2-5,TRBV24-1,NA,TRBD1,TGTGCCACCAGTGACCTGGGACAGGGAATGAAAGAGACCCAGTACTTC,CATSDLGQGMKETQYF
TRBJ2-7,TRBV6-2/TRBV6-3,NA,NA,TGTGCCAGCAGTTCCCTCAGCGGAGTCAACGAGCAGTACTTC,CASSSLSGVNEQYF
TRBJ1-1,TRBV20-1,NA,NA,TGCAGTGCCAAACCCCCTTATTACACTGAAGCTTTCTTT,CSAKPPYYTEAFF
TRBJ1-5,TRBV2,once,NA,TGTGCCAGGTCTGAACGGCGTGATAGCAATCAGCCCCAGCATTTT,CARSERRDSNQPQHF
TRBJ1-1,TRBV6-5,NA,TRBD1,TGTGCCAGCAGTCCTCCCGAGGGACAGACGAACACTGAAGCTTTCTTT,CASSPPEGQTNTEAFF
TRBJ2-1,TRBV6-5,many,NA,TGTGCCAGCACCCGGGACAAATACAATGAGCAGTTCTTC,CASTRDKYNEQFF
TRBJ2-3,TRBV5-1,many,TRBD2,TGCGCCAGCAGCTTGGGACTAGCGGTTAGCACAGATACGCAGTATTTT,CASSLGLAVSTDTQYF
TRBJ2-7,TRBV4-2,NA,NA,TGTGCCAGCAGCCAAGAACTAGGACGCGAGCAGTACTTC,CASSQELGREQYF
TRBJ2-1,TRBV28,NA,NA,TGTGCCGGCAGCAAAGGCGTAGTATCCTACAATGAGCAGTTCTTC,CAGSKGVVSYNEQFF
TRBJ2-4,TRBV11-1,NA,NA,TGTGCCAGCAGCATCGATTTTTCCCGGGGAGACATTCAGTACTTC,CASSIDFSRGDIQYF
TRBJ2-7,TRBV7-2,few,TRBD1,TGTGCCAGCAGCTCCGGGACAGTAGTCTTCGAGCAGTACTTC,CASSSGTVVFEQYF
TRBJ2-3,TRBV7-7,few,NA,TGTGCCAGCAGCCCAGGCCCCCCTCCCCGGTATTTT,CASSPGPPPRYF
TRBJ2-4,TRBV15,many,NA,TGTGCCACCAGCAGAGATTTGGGGCAGCAGTACTTC,CATSRDLGQQYF
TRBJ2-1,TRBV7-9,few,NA,TGTGCCAGCAGCTTAGAGAGGGGCATCGGGGAGCAGTTCTTC,CASSLERGIGEQFF
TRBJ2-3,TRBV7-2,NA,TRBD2,TGTGCCAGCAGCCCCTGGACTAGCGGGGGGGCGATCACGCAGTATTTT,CASSPWTSGGAITQYF
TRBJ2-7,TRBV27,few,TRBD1,TGTGCCAGCAGCATGACGGGACAGGGCTCCTACGAGCAGTACTTC,CASSMTGQGSYEQYF
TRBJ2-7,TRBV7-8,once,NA,TGTGCCAGCAGCTTACCGGGGGCTCTGGGCGAGCAGTACTTC,CASSLPGALGEQYF
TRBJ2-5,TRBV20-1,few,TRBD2,TGCAGTGCTAGACTTAGCGGGAGCGAGACCCAGTACTTC,CSARLSGSETQYF
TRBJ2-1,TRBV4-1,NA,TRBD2,TGCGCCAGCAGCCCGCGGACTAGCGGTGTAGCGGCGAAATCTGACACCGATGAGCAGTTCTTC,CASSPRTSGVAAKSDTDEQFF
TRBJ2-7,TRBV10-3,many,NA,TGTGCCATCAGTGAGAGGACAGCGAGCTCCTACGAGCAGTACTTC,CAISERTASSYEQYF
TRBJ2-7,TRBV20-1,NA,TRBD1,TGCAGTGCTAGAGACAGGGGGCGTACATACGAGCAGTACTTC,CSARDRGRTYEQYF
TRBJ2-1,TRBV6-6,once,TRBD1,TGTGCCAACAGTACAGGGGGCGAGCAGTTCTTC,CANSTGGEQFF
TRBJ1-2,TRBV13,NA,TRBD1,TGTGCCAGCAGCGAACTTCAGGGGGCCGGCTATGGCTACACCTTC,CASSELQGAGYGYTF
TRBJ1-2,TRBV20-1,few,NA,TGCAGTGCTAGCGGCATCTATGGCTACACCTTC,CSASGIYGYTF
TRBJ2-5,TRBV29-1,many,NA,TGCAGCGTTGAATGGACCACAGTAGGGGAGACCCAGTACTTC,CSVEWTTVGETQYF
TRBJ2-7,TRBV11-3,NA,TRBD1,TGTGCCAGCAGCTCTGGACAGGCGAGGAGGTCCTACGAGCAGTACTTC,CASSSGQARRSYEQYF
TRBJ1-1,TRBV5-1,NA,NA,TGCGCCAGCATCCTGGGGGTGGGGGCAGGGGTATTTCGGACTGAAGCTTTCTTT,CASILGVGAGVFRTEAFF
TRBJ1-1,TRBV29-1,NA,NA,TGCAGCGTTGAAGCCGGGTTCAGAGTGCGCACTGAAGCTTTCTTT,CSVEAGFRVRTEAFF
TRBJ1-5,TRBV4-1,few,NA,TGCGCCAGCAGCCCCTATGTCTTACAGCCCCAGCATTTT,CASSPYVLQPQHF
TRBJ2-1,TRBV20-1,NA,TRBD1,TGCAGTGCTAGTAGGACAGGTTTCGATGAGCAGTTCTTC,CSASRTGFDEQFF
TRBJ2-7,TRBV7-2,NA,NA,TGTGCCAGCAGCCTCGGGTCACTACAAAGGGGAGAGCAGTACTTC,CASSLGSLQRGEQYF
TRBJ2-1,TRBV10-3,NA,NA,TGTGCCATCGGTGCCCCAGCAAGTGAGCAGTTCTTC,CAIGAPASEQFF
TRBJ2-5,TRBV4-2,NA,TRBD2,TGTGCCAGCAGCCAAGAAGCTAGCGGGGAAGAGACCCAGTACTTC,CASSQEASGEETQYF
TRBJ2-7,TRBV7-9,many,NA,TGTGCCAGCAGCCCCCGGGACACCTACGAGCAGTACTTC,CASSPRDTYEQYF
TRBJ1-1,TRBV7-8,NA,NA,TGTGCCAGCAGCTTAGGGACTCTTGTGGGGTTAACTGAAGCTTTCTTT,CASSLGTLVGLTEAFF
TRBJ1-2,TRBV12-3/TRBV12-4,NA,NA,TGTGCCAGCAGCCGTATCTGGGGGGCTCAAGGCTACACCTTC,CASSRIWGAQGYTF
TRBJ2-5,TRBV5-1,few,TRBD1,TGCGCCAGCAGCTTTACGACAGGGCCCCAAGAGACCCAGTACTTC,CASSFTTGPQETQYF